This T cell receptor beta chain was recorded in a study of Tregs in tolerant kidney transplant recipients. Notes on this clone: Its antigen remains unknown.

J was trimmed by 2 bases and V by 1 base; bases with no gene match: 3. The CDR3 totals 16 residues. CDR1 LGHNA and CDR2 YNFKEQ come from the germline V gene. Recipients received nonmyeloablative bone marrow transplants from related graft donors, with transient mixed chimerism. Method: immunoSEQ multiplex PCR; TCRdb's copy keeps in-frame clones and lacks some. The repertoire consists of about 100,000 clones, with 80% to 95% occurring once and the leading ten covering 1.5% to 2%. The study's findings and limits: This study did not directly address biological reproducibility. For some patients, primers changed over time, blocking nucleotide-level comparison.

This sequence originates from a human patient who received a combined kidney and bone marrow transplant. The graft donor may account for some of the T cells. The chain carries TRBV4-2 and TRBJ2-1; 9 bases match TRBD2. The source was CD4+ T cells from blood (PBMCs), collected 12 months after the transplant. The CDR3 protein is CASSQVSGGAYNEQFF. CDR3 sequence (DNA): TGTGCCAGCAGCCAAGTTAGCGGGGGCGCCTACAATGAGCAGTTCTTC.